This T cell receptor (beta chain) was sequenced for a study of T cell responses to AZD1222 COVID-19 vaccine. This clone was recorded only once. The antigen is undetermined. The germline V gene encodes CDR1 LGHDT and CDR2 YNNKEL (reference sequence). V lost 1 base to trimming and J lost 1 base, with 7 bases between them. The CDR3 is made up of 14 amino acids. Study-level results: Seropositive AZD1222 recipients at baseline numbered only six or seven. Increases in Spike-specific TCR breadth and depth were seen after two AZD1222 doses.

This table comes from immunoSEQ multiplex PCR, and its TCRdb copy is limited to in-frame clones, with some not included. The profile covers 150,000 to 200,000 clones, with approximately 90% appearing a single time and 2.5% to 3.5% taken by the ten largest. The material sequenced was peripheral blood, taken on day 0 of AZD1222 vaccination. This TCR came from an adult in good health. The gene calls are TRBV3-1 (or the pseudogene TRBV3-2) and TRBJ1-1; D remains unclear. The CDR3 sequence is CASSQAPGNTEAFF. In DNA form, the CDR3 reads TGTGCCAGCAGCCAAGCGCCGGGGAACACTGAAGCTTTCTTT.